This paragraph covers one T cell receptor beta chain sequence. Only in-frame clones appear in the TCRdb table, and some are missing; sequencing was by immunoSEQ multiplex PCR. The profile covers about 1 million clones, with around 74% appearing a single time and 1.4% taken by the ten largest. This sample was included in a study of shared clonotypes between healthy human individuals. Study summary: CD8 memory received one plate per donor, CD8 naive two, CD4 memory three and CD4 naive three.

Germline CDR1 is MDHEN and CDR2 is SYDVKM. The CDR3 sequence is 15 residues long. Germline trimming cut 4 bases from V and 2 bases from J; bases unmatched to any gene: 7. Source material: memory CD4+ T cells sorted from blood. As for subset: CD45RA-negative fraction. This chain connects TRBV28 to TRBJ2-7; TRBD2 matches at 8 bases. This sequence originates from a man between 18 and 29 years old in good health. CDR3 sequence reads: CASSSVTSATYEQYF. The CDR3 coding sequence is TGTGCCAGCAGTTCCGTGACTAGCGCAACCTACGAGCAGTACTTC.